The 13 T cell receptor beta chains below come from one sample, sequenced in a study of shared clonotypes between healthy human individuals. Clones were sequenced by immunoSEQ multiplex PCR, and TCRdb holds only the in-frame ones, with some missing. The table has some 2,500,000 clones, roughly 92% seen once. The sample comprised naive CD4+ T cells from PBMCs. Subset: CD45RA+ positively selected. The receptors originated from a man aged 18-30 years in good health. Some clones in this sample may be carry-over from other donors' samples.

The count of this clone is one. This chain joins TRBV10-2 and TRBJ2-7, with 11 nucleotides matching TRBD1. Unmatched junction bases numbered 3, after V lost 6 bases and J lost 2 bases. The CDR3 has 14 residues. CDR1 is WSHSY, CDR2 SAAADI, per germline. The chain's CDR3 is CASRRDRGAYEQYF. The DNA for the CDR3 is TGCGCCAGCAGACGGGACAGGGGGGCCTACGAGCAGTACTTC.

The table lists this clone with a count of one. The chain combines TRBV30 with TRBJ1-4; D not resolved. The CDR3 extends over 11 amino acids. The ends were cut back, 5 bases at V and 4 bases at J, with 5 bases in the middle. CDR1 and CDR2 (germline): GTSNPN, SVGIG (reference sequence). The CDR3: CAWGLNEKLFF. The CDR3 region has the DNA TGTGCCTGGGGGCTTAATGAAAAACTGTTTTTT. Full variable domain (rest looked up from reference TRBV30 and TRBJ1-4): SQTIHQWPATLVQPVGSPLSLECTVEGTSNPNLYWYRQAAGRGLQLLFYSVGIGQISSEVPQNLSASRPQDRQFILSSKKLLLSDSGFYLCAWGLNEKLFFGSGTQLSVL.

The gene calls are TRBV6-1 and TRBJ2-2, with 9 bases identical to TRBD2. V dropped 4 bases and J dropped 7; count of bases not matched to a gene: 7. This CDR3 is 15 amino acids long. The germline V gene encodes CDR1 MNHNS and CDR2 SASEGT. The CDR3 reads CASSVATSGYGELFF. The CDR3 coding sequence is TGTGCCAGCAGTGTCGCGACTAGCGGATACGGGGAGCTGTTTTTT.

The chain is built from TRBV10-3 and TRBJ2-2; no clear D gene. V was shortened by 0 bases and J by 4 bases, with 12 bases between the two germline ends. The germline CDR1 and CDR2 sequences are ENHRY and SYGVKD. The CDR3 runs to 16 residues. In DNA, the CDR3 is TGTGCCATCAGTGAGTCGATACCGAGAACCACCGGGGAGCTGTTTTTT. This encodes CAISESIPRTTGELFF.

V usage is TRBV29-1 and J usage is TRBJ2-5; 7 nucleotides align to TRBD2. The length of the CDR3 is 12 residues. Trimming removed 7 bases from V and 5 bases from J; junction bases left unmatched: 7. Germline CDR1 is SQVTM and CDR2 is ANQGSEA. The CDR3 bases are TGCAGCGGGACCGGGACTACGGAGACCCAGTACTTC. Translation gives CSGTGTTETQYF.

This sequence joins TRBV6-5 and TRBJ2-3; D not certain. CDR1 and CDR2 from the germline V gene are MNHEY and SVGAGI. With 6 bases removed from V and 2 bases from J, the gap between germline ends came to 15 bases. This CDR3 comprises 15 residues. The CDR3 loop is CASRRTWMVTDTQYF. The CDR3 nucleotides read TGTGCCAGCAGACGCACCTGGATGGTCACAGATACGCAGTATTTT.

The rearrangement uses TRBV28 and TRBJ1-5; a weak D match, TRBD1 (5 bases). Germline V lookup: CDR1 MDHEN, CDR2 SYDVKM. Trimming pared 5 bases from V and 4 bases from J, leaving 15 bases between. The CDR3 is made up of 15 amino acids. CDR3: CASSPPWTTNQPQHF. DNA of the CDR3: TGTGCCAGCAGTCCCCCTTGGACAACTAATCAGCCCCAGCATTTT. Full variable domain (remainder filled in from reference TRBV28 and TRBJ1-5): DVKVTQSSRYLVKRTGEKVFLECVQDMDHENMFWYRQDPGLGLRLIYFSYDVKMKEKGDIPEGYSVSREKKERFSLILESASTNQTSMYLCASSPPWTTNQPQHFGDGTRLSIL.

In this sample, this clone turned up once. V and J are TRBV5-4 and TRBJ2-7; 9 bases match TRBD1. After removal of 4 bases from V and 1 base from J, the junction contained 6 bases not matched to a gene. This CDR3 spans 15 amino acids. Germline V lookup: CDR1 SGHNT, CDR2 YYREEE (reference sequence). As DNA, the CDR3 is TGTGCCAGCAGCGCCGGACAGGGGTCTTCCTACGAGCAGTACTTC. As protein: CASSAGQGSSYEQYF.

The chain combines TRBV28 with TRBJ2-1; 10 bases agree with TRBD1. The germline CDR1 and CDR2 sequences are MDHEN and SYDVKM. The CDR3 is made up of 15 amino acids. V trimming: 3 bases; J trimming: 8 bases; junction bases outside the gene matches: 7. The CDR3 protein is CASSLGGTGAYEQFF. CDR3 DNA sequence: TGTGCCAGCAGTTTGGGGGGGACAGGGGCGTATGAGCAGTTCTTC.

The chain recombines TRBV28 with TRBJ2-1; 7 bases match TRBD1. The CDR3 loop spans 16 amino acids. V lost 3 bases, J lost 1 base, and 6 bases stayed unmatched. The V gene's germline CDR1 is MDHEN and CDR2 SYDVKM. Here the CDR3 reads CASSFRTGRSYNEQFF. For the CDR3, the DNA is TGTGCCAGCAGTTTCAGGACAGGCCGTTCCTACAATGAGCAGTTCTTC.

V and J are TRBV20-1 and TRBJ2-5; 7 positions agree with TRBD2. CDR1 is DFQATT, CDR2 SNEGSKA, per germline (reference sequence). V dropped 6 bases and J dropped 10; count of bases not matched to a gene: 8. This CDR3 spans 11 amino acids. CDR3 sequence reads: CSAAGRGSQYF. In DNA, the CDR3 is TGCAGTGCCGCTGGGCGGGGGAGCCAGTACTTC.

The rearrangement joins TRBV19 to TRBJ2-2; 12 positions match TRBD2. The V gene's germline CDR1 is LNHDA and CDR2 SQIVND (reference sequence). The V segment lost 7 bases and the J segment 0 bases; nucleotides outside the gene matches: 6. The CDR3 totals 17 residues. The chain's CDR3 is CASKASGRASNTGELFF. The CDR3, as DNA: TGTGCCAGTAAGGCTAGCGGGAGGGCCTCGAACACCGGGGAGCTGTTTTTT.

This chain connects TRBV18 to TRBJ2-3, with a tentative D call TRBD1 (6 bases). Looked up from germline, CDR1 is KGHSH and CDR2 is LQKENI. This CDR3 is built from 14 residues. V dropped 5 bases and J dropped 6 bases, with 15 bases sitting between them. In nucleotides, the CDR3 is TGTGCCAGCTCAGAAACGGGACATCAGGATACGCAGTATTTT. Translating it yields CASSETGHQDTQYF.